This T cell receptor beta chain was retrieved from a study of shared clonotypes between healthy human individuals. Broader study findings: Sampling covered blood only; tissue repertoires likely differ.

For this clone: The antigen is not known.

Sorted-subset replicate PCR reactions contained approximately 190 ng DNA, corresponding to some 30,000 T cell genomes. Sequencing was performed with immunoSEQ multiplex PCR; in TCRdb, only in-frame clones are kept and a portion is missing. The table records 2.3 million or so clones, approximately 95% of them present only once. The V gene's germline CDR1 is SGHDN and CDR2 FVKESK. Trimming took 1 base from V and 2 from J; bases not matched to a gene: 8. This CDR3 spans 16 amino acids. Sample: naive CD4+ T cells from PBMCs. The subset was: CD45RA+ positively selected. The sequence was obtained from a man younger than 30 in good health. Some clones in this sample may be carry-over from other donors' samples. This chain links TRBV14 with TRBJ2-7; 7 bases are a match to TRBD2. The CDR3: CASSQVGLAETYEQYF. CDR3 DNA sequence: TGTGCCAGCAGCCAAGTCGGTCTAGCGGAGACCTACGAGCAGTACTTC.